The present T cell receptor (beta chain) was sequenced within a study of cytomegalovirus exposure and HLA in healthy donors. Study-level background: Of all 400 or so donors who were genotyped, 75% to 90% belonged to the Caucasian-associated ancestry cluster.

The V gene's germline CDR1 is SGHKS and CDR2 YYEKEE (reference sequence). This CDR3 is 15 amino acids long. V dropped 1 base and J dropped 0 bases, with 8 bases sitting between them. A note on this clone: The target antigen is unknown.

The donors gave bone marrow, and they were healthy. Although they were nominally healthy when sampled, donors likely had unrecorded immune exposures. 13 Jbeta primers and 60 Vbeta primers were used for the PCR. The method was immunoSEQ multiplex PCR; TCRdb's version includes in-frame clones alone and lacks a portion of them. The sample has about 160,000 clones, and its top ten clones hold approximately 2%. Study results and caveats: It was assumed in the presence/absence analyses that sequencing depth was roughly uniform across donors.

Sequenced material: PBMCs. This receptor was identified in a man aged 25-45 years in good health and CMV-seronegative. This chain joins TRBV5-5 and TRBJ1-3; the D is unclear. The CDR3 loop is CASSLWRDSGNTIYF. In nucleotides, the CDR3 is TGTGCCAGCAGCTTGTGGCGGGACTCTGGAAACACCATATATTTT.